The 21 T cell receptor beta chains listed next were all sequenced from one sample in a study of blood T cell repertoires in COVID-19. Using immunoSEQ multiplex PCR, the repertoire was profiled, and TCRdb retains in-frame clones only, with some absent. The sample yields about 300,000 clones, roughly 90% seen once. Sequenced sample: PBMCs or T cells enriched from blood (not recorded which). The receptor source for this set is a man between 60 and 70 years old who had recovered from COVID-19.

The J gene is TRBJ2-4, the V gene TRBV6-1, with D possibly TRBD1 on 5 matching bases. V shed 1 base and J shed 8 bases, with 9 bases lying between them. The CDR3 totals 13 residues. Germline V CDR1 and CDR2: MNHNS, SASEGT. CDR3 sequence reads: CASSEGPRDIQYF. The CDR3 region has the DNA TGTGCCAGCAGTGAAGGTCCCAGGGACATTCAGTACTTC.

The chain employs TRBV18 and TRBJ2-7, with D perhaps TRBD2 (6 bases). The germline V and J ends were trimmed by 4 bases and 3 bases, with 16 bases remaining between them. Looked up from germline, CDR1 is KGHSH and CDR2 is LQKENI. The CDR3 totals 15 residues. The CDR3 DNA is TGTGCCAGCTCACTTCTAGCGTCTCGAAACTACGAGCAGTACTTC. Its translation: CASSLLASRNYEQYF. Based on the CDR3 plus reference TRBV18 and TRBJ2-7, the full variable domain is NAGVMQNPRHLVRRRGQEARLRCSPMKGHSHVYWYRQLPEEGLKFMVYLQKENIIDESGMPKERFSAEFPKEGPSILRIQQVVRGDSAAYFCASSLLASRNYEQYFGPGTRLTVT.

The gene calls are TRBV7-8 and TRBJ1-2, with 10 bases lining up with TRBD1. Germline assignment: CDR1 SGHVS and CDR2 FQNEAQ. Unmatched junction bases numbered 12, after V lost 5 bases and J lost 0 bases. The CDR3 consists of 18 residues. CDR3 region: CASSLEPGQGKANYGYTF. In nucleotides, the CDR3 is TGTGCCAGCAGCCTAGAGCCGGGACAGGGGAAGGCTAACTATGGCTACACCTTC.

The sample holds one count of this clone. The chain couples TRBV4-1 to TRBJ2-7; D is possibly TRBD2 (6 bases). Germline assignment: CDR1 MGHRA and CDR2 YSYEKL. V was clipped by 0 bases and J by 2 bases, with 11 bases between them. This CDR3 has 15 amino acids. The CDR3 region is CASSQDGRGAYEQYF. CDR3 sequence (DNA): TGCGCCAGCAGCCAAGACGGGAGAGGGGCCTACGAGCAGTACTTC.

The chain carries TRBV5-1 and TRBJ2-2; a weak D match, TRBD2 (6 bases). Per the germline V gene, CDR1 is SGHRS and CDR2 is YFSETQ. The CDR3 contains 14 residues. Between the trimmed V and J ends, which lost 4 bases and 5 bases, there was a span of 12 bases. CDR3 amino acids: CASSPTGVTGELFF. As DNA, the CDR3 is TGCGCCAGCAGCCCGACGGGGGTAACCGGGGAGCTGTTTTTT.

The rearrangement uses TRBV14 and TRBJ2-3, with D possibly TRBD1 on 5 matching bases. Germline values: CDR1 SGHDN, CDR2 FVKESK. There are 15 residues in the CDR3. Trimming left V 4 bases short and J 6 bases short, with 17 bases between. In nucleotides, the CDR3 is TGTGCCAGCAGCCGTAAATTAACGAAGGGGGATACGCAGTATTTT. Translating gives CASSRKLTKGDTQYF.

The V and J genes are TRBV19 and TRBJ2-7; TRBD1 might be the D (7 bases). Germline CDR1 and CDR2: LNHDA and SQIVND (reference sequence). The CDR3 loop spans 14 amino acids. Trimming cost V 1 base and J 3 bases, with 10 bases left between them. The CDR3 nucleotides are TGTGCCAGTAGTATAGCAGGGGGGAACTACGAGCAGTACTTC. It yields the protein CASSIAGGNYEQYF.

This clone was recorded once. V and J are TRBV29-1 and TRBJ1-3; D is perhaps TRBD1 (6 bases). The CDR3 length is 12 residues. CDR1 and CDR2 (germline): SQVTM, ANQGSEA. V gave up 6 bases and J gave up 10 bases, with 16 bases separating them. The CDR3 DNA reads as TGCAGCGTCGATGGACAGCAAGGGACCATATATTTT. Translating it yields CSVDGQQGTIYF. The whole variable domain, filled in from reference TRBV29-1 and TRBJ1-3, reads SAVISQKPSRDICQRGTSLTIQCQVDSQVTMMFWYRQQPGQSLTLIATANQGSEATYESGFVIDKFPISRPNLTFSTLTVSNMSPEDSSIYLCSVDGQQGTIYFGEGSWLTVV.

The chain combines TRBV28 with TRBJ2-1; 7 nucleotides align to TRBD1. The V and J ends lost 5 bases and 0 bases, in that order; junction bases with no gene match: 7. This CDR3 spans 16 amino acids. The germline V gene has CDR1 MDHEN and CDR2 SYDVKM. The CDR3 is CASSGRGTASYNEQFF. Written as DNA, the CDR3 is TGTGCCAGCAGTGGCAGAGGGACAGCCTCCTACAATGAGCAGTTCTTC.

CDR3 bases: TGTGCCAGCAGCCCCCCGGGACTCTCCGAGCAGTACTTC. This sequence encodes CASSPPGLSEQYF. The chain employs TRBV6-5 and TRBJ2-7, with D possibly TRBD2 on 6 matching bases. This CDR3 has 13 amino acids. The germline CDR1 and CDR2 sequences are MNHEY and SVGAGI. Trimming removed 6 bases from V and 6 bases from J, with 15 bases in between.

The chain links TRBV12-5 to TRBJ2-1, with TRBD2 identical over 16 bases. After removal of 6 bases from V and 7 bases from J, the junction contained 6 bases not matched to a gene. The CDR3 runs 16 residues. From germline, CDR1 is LGHNT and CDR2 FRNRAP. The CDR3 DNA follows: TGTGCTAGTGGCCCTCCGGGACTAGCGGGAGGGAATGAGCAGTTCTTC. This sequence encodes CASGPPGLAGGNEQFF.

This chain uses TRBV7-9 with TRBJ1-1; 10 bases line up with TRBD1. V lost 5 bases and J lost 11; bases outside the gene matches: 8. The germline CDR1 and CDR2 sequences are SEHNR and FQNEAQ (reference sequence). The CDR3 runs 13 residues. CDR3 DNA: TGTGCCAGCAGCGCGACAGGGGGCGGCCAGGCTTTCTTT. Encoded protein: CASSATGGGQAFF.

The chain joins TRBV10-3 to TRBJ2-3; D gene ambiguous. The CDR3 is 13 residues long. Trimming shortened V by 2 bases and J by 3 bases, and 6 bases separated the two germline ends. Germline V gene data show CDR1 as ENHRY and CDR2 as SYGVKD. In DNA form, the CDR3 reads TGTGCCATCAGTGAGCCTCGGACAGATACGCAGTATTTT. Protein product: CAISEPRTDTQYF.

The gene calls are TRBV7-2 and TRBJ1-1, with 7 bases identical to TRBD1. Germline CDR1 SGHTA, CDR2 FQGNSA. V lost 4 bases to trimming and J lost 5 bases; unmatched junction nucleotides: 7. The CDR3 consists of 14 residues. This CDR3 reads CASSWNRGRTEAFF. CDR3 DNA: TGTGCCAGCAGCTGGAACAGGGGTCGGACTGAAGCTTTCTTT.

The chain links TRBV19 to TRBJ2-3, with TRBD2 identical over 10 bases. The CDR3 is 16 residues long. CDR1 and CDR2 from the germline V gene are LNHDA and SQIVND (reference sequence). Trimming cost V 3 bases and J 3 bases; bases outside gene matches: 6. The CDR3 spells CASSIFASGSTDTQYF. DNA for the CDR3: TGTGCCAGTAGTATCTTCGCTAGCGGGAGTACAGATACGCAGTATTTT.

The rearrangement uses TRBV6-2 or TRBV6-3 and TRBJ2-7; D perhaps matches TRBD1 (6 bases). Trimming pared 2 bases from V and 6 bases from J, leaving 14 bases between. This CDR3 has 14 residues. Germline CDR1 is MNHEY and CDR2 is SVGEGT. This CDR3 is CASSYAGEFREQYF. The CDR3 nucleotides are TGTGCCAGCAGTTACGCAGGGGAATTCCGCGAGCAGTACTTC.

The chain employs TRBV6-5 and TRBJ2-7; TRBD2 matches at 9 bases. This CDR3 region has 15 residues. Trimming removed 6 bases from V and 3 bases from J; junction bases left unmatched: 9. From germline, CDR1 is MNHEY and CDR2 SVGAGI. CDR3 bases: TGTGCCAGCAGCTCCGGTGGTAGCGGGAGCTACGAGCAGTACTTC. This encodes CASSSGGSGSYEQYF.

V is TRBV25-1 and J is TRBJ1-6; TRBD1 matches 8 bases. Germline V gene sequence: CDR1 MGHDK, CDR2 SYGVNS. CDR3 length: 13 amino acids. V dropped 8 bases and J dropped 13; count of bases not matched to a gene: 10. The DNA for the CDR3 is TGTGCCAGCGGAGGACAGGGAATATCGCCCCTCCACTTT. The encoded protein is CASGGQGISPLHF.

The gene calls are TRBV7-3 and TRBJ2-7, with no clear D. Germline V gene sequence: CDR1 SGHTA, CDR2 FQGTGA. The CDR3 totals 14 residues. V lost 5 bases to trimming and J lost 3 bases, with 14 bases between them. The CDR3 sequence: CASSHRLNHYEQYF. The CDR3 DNA reads TGTGCCAGCAGCCACCGACTCAACCACTACGAGCAGTACTTC.

The chain links TRBV6-4 to TRBJ2-3; 13 nucleotides agree with TRBD2. With V trimmed by 3 bases and J by 8 bases, 8 bases remained unmatched. In germline, CDR1 is MRHNA, CDR2 SNTAGT. The CDR3 has 16 residues. The CDR3, as DNA: TGTGCCAGCAGTGAACAGGGACTAGCGGGATCGGGTACGCAGTATTTT. This translates into CASSEQGLAGSGTQYF.

J is TRBJ1-2 and V is TRBV7-9, with a tentative D call TRBD1 (6 bases). This CDR3 spans 15 amino acids. Germline V gene sequence: CDR1 SEHNR, CDR2 FQNEAQ (reference sequence). The germline V and J ends were trimmed by 2 bases and 7 bases, with 17 bases remaining between them. As DNA, the CDR3 is TGTGCCAGCAGCTTATCGGCTGGGGGCTCGGTTGGCTACACCTTC. As protein: CASSLSAGGSVGYTF.